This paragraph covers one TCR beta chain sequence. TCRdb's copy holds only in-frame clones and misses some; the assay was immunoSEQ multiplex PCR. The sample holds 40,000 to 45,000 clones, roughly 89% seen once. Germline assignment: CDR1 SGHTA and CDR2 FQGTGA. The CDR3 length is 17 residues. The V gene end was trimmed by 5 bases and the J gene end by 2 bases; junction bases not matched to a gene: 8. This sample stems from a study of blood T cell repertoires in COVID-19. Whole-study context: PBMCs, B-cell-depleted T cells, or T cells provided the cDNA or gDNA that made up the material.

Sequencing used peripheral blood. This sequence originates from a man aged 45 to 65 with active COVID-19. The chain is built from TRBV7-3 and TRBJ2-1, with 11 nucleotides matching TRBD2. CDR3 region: CASSMTSGALPYNEQFF. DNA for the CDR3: TGTGCCAGCAGCATGACTAGCGGGGCCCTACCCTACAATGAGCAGTTCTTC.